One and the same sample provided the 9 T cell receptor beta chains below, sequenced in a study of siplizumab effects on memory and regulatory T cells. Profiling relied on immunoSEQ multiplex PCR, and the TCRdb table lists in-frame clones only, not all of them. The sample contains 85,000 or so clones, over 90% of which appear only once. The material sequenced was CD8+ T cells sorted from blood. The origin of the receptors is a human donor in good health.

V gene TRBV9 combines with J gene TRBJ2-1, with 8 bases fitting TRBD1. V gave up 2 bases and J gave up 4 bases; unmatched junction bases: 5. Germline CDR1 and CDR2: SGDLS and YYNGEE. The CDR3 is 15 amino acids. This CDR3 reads CASSVTGEVYNEQFF. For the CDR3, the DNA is TGTGCCAGCAGCGTGACAGGGGAGGTATACAATGAGCAGTTCTTC.

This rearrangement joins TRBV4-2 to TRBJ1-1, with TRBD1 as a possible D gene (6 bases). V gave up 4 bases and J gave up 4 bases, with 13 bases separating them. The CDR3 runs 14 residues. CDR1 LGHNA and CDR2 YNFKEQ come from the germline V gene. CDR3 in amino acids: CASSREGVRTEAFF. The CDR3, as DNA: TGTGCCAGCAGCCGAGAGGGGGTTCGCACTGAAGCTTTCTTT.

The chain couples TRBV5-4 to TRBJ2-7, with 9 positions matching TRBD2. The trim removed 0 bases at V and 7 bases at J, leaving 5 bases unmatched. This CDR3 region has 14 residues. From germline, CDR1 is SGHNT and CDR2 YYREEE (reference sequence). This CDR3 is CASSLGLAGSEQYF. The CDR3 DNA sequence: TGTGCCAGCAGCTTGGGTCTAGCGGGATCGGAGCAGTACTTC.

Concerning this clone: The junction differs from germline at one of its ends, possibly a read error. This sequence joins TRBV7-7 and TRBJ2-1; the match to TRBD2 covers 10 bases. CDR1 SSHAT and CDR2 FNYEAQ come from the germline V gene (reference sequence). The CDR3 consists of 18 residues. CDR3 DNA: TGTGCTAGCACCCCCGGGGCTAGCGGGAGAAGGTCCTACAATGAGCAGTTCTTC. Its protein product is CASTPGASGRRSYNEQFF.

CDR3 residues: CAWSQLATDTQYF. The CDR3 nucleotides are TGTGCCTGGAGTCAGCTAGCGACAGATACGCAGTATTTT. The chain employs TRBV30 and TRBJ2-3; a weak D match, TRBD2 (6 bases). V was cut by 2 bases and J by 3 bases, with 9 bases left in between. CDR1 is GTSNPN, CDR2 SVGIG, per germline (reference sequence). The CDR3 is 13 residues long.

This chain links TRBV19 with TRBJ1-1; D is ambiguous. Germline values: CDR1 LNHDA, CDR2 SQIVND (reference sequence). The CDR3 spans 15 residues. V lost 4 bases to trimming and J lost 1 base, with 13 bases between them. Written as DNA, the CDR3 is TGTGCCAGTAGTACCCCTCAGGACGGGAACACTGAAGCTTTCTTT. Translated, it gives CASSTPQDGNTEAFF.

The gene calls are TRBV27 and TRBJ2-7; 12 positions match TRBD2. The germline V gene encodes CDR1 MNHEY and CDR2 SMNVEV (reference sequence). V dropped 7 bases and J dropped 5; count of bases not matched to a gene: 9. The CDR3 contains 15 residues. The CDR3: CASTKLAGGPHEQYF. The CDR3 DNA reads TGTGCCAGCACTAAGCTAGCGGGAGGGCCCCACGAGCAGTACTTC.

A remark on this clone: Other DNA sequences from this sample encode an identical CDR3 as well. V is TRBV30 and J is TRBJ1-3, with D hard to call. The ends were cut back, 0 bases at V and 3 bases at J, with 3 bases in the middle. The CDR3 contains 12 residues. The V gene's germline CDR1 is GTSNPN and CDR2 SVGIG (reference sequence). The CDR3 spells CAWSVLGNTIYF. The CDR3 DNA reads TGTGCCTGGAGTGTACTTGGAAACACCATATATTTT.

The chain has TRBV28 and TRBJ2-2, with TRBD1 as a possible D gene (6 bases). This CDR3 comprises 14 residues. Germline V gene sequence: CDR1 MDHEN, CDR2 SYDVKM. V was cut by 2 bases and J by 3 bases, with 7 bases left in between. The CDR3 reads CASSLPGDTGELFF. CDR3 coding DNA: TGTGCCAGCAGTTTACCAGGGGACACCGGGGAGCTGTTTTTT.